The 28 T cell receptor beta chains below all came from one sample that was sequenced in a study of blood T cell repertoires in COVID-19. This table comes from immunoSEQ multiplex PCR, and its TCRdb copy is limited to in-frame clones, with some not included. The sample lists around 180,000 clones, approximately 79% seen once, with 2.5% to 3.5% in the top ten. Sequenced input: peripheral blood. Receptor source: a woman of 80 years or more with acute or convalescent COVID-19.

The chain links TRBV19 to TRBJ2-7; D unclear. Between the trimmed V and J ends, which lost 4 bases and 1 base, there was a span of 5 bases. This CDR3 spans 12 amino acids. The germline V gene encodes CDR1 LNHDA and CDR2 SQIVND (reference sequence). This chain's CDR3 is CASSSLSYEQYF. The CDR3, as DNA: TGTGCCAGTAGTAGTCTTTCCTACGAGCAGTACTTC.

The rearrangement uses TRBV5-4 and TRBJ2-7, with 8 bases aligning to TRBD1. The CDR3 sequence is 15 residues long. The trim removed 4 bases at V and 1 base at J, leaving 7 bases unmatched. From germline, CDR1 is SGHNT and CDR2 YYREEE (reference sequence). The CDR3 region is CASSPKTGASYEQYF. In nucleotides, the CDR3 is TGTGCCAGCAGCCCAAAGACAGGGGCGTCCTACGAGCAGTACTTC.

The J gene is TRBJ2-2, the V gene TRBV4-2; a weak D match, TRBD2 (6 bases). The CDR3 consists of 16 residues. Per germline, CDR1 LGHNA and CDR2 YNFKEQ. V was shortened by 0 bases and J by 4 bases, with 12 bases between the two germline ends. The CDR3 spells CASSQEGLPITGELFF. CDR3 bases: TGTGCCAGCAGCCAAGAGGGACTGCCCATCACCGGGGAGCTGTTTTTT.

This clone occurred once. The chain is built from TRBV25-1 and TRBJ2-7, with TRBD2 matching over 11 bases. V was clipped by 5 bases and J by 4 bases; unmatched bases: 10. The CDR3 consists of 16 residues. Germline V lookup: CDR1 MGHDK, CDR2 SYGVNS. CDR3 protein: CASSPIGTSGRYEQYF. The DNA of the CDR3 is TGTGCCAGCAGTCCCATTGGGACTAGCGGAAGATACGAGCAGTACTTC.

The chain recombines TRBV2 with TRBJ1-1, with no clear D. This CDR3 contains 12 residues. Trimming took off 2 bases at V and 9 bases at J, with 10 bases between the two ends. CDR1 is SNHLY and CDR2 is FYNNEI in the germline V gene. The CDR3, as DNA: TGTGCCAGCAGTGAACTTGGGCTACAAGCTTTCTTT. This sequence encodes CASSELGLQAFF. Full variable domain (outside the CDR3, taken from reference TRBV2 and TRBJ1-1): EPEVTQTPSHQVTQMGQEVILRCVPISNHLYFYWYRQILGQKVEFLVSFYNNEISEKSEIFDDQFSVERPDGSNFTLKIRSTKLEDSAMYFCASSELGLQAFFGQGTRLTVV.

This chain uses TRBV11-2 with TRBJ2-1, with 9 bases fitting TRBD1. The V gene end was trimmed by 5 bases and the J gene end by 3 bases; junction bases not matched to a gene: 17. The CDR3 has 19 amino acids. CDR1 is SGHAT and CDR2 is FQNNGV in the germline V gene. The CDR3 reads CASSRWDRAFGGIYNEQFF. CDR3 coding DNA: TGTGCCAGCAGCCGGTGGGACAGGGCTTTCGGCGGGATCTACAATGAGCAGTTCTTC.

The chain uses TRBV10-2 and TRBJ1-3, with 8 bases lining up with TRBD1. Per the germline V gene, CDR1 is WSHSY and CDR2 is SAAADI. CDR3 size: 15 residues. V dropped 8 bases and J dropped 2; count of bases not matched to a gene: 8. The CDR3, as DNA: TGCGCCAGCCGCAGGGGGCCCCAGCCTGGAAACACCATATATTTT. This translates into CASRRGPQPGNTIYF.

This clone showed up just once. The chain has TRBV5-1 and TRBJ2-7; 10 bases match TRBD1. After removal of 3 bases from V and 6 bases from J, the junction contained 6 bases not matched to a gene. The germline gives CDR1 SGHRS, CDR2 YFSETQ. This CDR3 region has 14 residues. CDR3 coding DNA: TGCGCCAGCAGCTCAGGGACAGGGGAAGGCGAGCAGTACTTC. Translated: CASSSGTGEGEQYF.

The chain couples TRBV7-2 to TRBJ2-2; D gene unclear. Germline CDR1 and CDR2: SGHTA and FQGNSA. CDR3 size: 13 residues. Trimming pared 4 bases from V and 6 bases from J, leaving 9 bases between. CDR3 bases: TGTGCCAGCAGCTCCCGGCAGGCCGGGGAGCTGTTTTTT. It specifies CASSSRQAGELFF.

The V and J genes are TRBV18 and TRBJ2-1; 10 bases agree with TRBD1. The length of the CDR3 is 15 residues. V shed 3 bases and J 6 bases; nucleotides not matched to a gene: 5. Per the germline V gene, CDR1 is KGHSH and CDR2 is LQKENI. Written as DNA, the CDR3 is TGTGCCAGCTCACCCGGACAGGGGGAGATCAATGAGCAGTTCTTC. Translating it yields CASSPGQGEINEQFF.

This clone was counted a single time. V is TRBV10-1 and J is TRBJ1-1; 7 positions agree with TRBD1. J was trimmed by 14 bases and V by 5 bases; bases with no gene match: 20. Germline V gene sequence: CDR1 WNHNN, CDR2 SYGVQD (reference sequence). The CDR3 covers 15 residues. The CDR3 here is CASSPRQGSSTSLFF. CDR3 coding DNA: TGCGCCAGCAGTCCGAGACAGGGAAGCAGCACCTCGTTGTTCTTT.

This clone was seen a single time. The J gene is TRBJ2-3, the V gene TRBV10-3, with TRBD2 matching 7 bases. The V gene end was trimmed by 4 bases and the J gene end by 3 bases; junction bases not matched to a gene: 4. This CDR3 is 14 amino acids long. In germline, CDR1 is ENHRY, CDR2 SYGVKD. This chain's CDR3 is CAISGRLATDTQYF. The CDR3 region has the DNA TGTGCCATCAGTGGACGACTAGCAACAGATACGCAGTATTTT.

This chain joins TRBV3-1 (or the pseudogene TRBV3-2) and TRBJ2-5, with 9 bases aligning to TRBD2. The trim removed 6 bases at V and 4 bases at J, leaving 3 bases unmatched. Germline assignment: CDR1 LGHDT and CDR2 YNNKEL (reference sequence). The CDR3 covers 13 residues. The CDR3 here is CASSGGRGETQYF. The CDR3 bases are TGTGCCAGCAGTGGCGGGAGGGGAGAGACCCAGTACTTC.

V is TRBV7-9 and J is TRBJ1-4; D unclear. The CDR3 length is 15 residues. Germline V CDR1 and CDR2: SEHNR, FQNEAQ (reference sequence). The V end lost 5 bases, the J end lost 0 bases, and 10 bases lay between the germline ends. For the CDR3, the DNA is TGTGCCAGCAGCAGTGGAGGGACAACTAATGAAAAACTGTTTTTT. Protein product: CASSSGGTTNEKLFF.

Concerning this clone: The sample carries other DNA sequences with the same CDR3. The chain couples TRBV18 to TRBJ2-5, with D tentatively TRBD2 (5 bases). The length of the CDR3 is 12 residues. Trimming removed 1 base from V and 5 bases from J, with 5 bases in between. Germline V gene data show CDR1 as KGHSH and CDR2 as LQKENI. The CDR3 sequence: CASSPRGETQYF. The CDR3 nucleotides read TGTGCCAGCTCACCACGCGGGGAGACCCAGTACTTC.

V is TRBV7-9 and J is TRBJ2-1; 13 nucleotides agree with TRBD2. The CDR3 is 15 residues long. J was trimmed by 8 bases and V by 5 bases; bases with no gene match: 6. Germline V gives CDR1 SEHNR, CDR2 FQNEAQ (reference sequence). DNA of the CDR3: TGTGCCAGCAGCCGGGAGACTAGCGGGAGGCATGAGCAGTTCTTC. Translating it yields CASSRETSGRHEQFF.

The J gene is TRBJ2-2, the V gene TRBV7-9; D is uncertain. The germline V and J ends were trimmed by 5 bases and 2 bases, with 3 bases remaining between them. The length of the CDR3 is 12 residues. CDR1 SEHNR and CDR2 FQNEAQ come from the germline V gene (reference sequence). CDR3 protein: CASSLNTGELFF. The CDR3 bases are TGTGCCAGCAGCCTTAACACCGGGGAGCTGTTTTTT.

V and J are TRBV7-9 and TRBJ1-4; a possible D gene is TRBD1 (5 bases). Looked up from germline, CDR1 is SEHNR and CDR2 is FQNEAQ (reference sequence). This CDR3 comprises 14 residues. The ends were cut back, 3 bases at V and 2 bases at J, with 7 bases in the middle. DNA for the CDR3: TGTGCCAGCAGCTTCGGGGGTACTAATGAAAAACTGTTTTTT. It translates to CASSFGGTNEKLFF.

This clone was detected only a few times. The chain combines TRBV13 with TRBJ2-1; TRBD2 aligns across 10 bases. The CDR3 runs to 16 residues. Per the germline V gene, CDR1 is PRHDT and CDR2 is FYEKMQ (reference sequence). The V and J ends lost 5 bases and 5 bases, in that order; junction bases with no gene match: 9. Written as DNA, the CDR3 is TGTGCCAGCAGCCCCCTGGCTAGCGGGAGTCACAATGAGCAGTTCTTC. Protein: CASSPLASGSHNEQFF.

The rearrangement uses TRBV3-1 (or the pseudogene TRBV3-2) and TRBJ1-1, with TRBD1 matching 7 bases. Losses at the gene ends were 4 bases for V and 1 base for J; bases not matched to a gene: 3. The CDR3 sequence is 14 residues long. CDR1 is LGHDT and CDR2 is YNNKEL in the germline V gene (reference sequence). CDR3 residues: CASSPRDRNTEAFF. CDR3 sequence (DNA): TGTGCCAGCAGCCCTCGGGACAGGAACACTGAAGCTTTCTTT.

This CDR3 is CSVSPGGTQYF. CDR3 bases: TGCAGCGTTTCCCCGGGGGGGACCCAGTACTTC. The chain carries TRBV29-1 and TRBJ2-5, with 7 bases matching TRBD2. CDR3 length: 11 amino acids. Germline V gives CDR1 SQVTM, CDR2 ANQGSEA. Trimming cost V 5 bases and J 7 bases; bases outside gene matches: 4.

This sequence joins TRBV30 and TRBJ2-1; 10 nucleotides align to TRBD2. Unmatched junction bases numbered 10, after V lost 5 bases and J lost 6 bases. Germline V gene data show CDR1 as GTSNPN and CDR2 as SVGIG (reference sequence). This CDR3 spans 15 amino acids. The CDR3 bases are TGTGCCTGGGCCCCGTGGCTAGCGGGGGCCAATGAGCAGTTCTTC. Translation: CAWAPWLAGANEQFF.

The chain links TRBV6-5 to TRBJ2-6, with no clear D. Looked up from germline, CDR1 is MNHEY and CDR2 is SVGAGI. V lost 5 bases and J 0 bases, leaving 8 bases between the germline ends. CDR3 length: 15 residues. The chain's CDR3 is CASSPVYSGANVLTF. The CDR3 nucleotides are TGTGCCAGCAGTCCCGTCTACTCTGGGGCCAACGTCCTGACTTTC.

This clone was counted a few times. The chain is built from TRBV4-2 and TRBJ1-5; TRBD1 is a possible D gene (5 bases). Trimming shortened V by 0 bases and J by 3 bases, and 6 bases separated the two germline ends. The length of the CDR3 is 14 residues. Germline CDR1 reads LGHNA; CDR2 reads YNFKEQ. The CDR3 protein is CASSQETANQPQHF. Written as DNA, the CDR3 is TGTGCCAGCAGCCAAGAGACAGCCAATCAGCCCCAGCATTTT.

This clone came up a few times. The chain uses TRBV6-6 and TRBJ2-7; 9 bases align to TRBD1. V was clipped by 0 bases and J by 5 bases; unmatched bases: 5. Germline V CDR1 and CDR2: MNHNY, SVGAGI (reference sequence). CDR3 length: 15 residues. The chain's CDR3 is CASSYSRTGAHEQYF. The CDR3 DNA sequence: TGTGCCAGCAGTTACTCCCGGACAGGGGCCCACGAGCAGTACTTC.

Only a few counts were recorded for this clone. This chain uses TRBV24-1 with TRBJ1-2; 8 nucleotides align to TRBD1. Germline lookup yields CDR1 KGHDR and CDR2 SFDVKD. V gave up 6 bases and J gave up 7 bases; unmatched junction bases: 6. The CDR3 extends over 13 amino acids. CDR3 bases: TGTGCCACCAGTAGGACAGGGCTGCCTGGCTACACCTTC. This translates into CATSRTGLPGYTF.

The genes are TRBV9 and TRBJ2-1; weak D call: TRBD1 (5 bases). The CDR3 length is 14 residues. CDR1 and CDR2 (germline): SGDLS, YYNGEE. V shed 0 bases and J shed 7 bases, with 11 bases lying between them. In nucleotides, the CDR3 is TGTGCCAGCAGCGTAGAGACAGTACCTAATGAGCAGTTCTTC. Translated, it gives CASSVETVPNEQFF. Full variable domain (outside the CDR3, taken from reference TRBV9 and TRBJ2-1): DSGVTQTPKHLITATGQRVTLRCSPRSGDLSVYWYQQSLDQGLQFLIQYYNGEERAKGNILERFSAQQFPDLHSELNLSSLELGDSALYFCASSVETVPNEQFFGPGTRLTVL.

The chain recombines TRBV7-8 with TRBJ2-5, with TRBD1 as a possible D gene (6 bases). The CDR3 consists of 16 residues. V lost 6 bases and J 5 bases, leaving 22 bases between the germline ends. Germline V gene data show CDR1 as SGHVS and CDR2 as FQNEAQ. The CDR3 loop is CASRHSRDPRGETQYF. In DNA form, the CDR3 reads TGTGCCAGCAGGCACTCACGGGACCCGAGGGGGGAGACCCAGTACTTC.